This TCR beta chain was captured in a study of shared clonotypes between healthy human individuals. On the study more broadly: Each donor's CD4 naive and CD4 memory cells filled three plates apiece, CD8 naive two, and CD8 memory one. General study results and limits: Among the subsets, naive ones generally showed larger estimated richness than memory ones. Generation of non-shared clonotypes was less probable than generation of clonotypes shared by all four donors.

Assay execution took place at the deep level. The table came from immunoSEQ multiplex PCR; TCRdb's copy has only in-frame clones and leaves some out. The sample comprises about 1.1 million clones, around three quarters of which are singletons, and 0.6% to 0.75% rests with the top ten. The CDR3 consists of 13 residues. Germline assignment: CDR1 SGHDT and CDR2 YYEEEE. Trimming removed 6 bases from V and 5 bases from J; junction bases left unmatched: 8. Comment on this clone: Its target is not known.

This sequence was found in a man between 18 and 29 years old in good health. Some clones in this sample may be carry-over from other donors' samples. Material: memory CD4+ T cells from PBMCs. The sample's subset: CD45RA-negative fraction. The gene calls are TRBV5-6 and TRBJ2-7, with TRBD1 matching over 7 bases. In DNA form, the CDR3 reads TGTGCCAGCACCCGTGGGACAGTGAACGAGCAGTACTTC. This codes for CASTRGTVNEQYF. The variable domain in full, completed from reference TRBV5-6 and TRBJ2-7, reads DAGVTQSPTHLIKTRGQQVTLRCSPKSGHDTVSWYQQALGQGPQFIFQYYEEEERQRGNFPDRFSGHQFPNYSSELNVNALLLGDSALYLCASTRGTVNEQYFGPGTRLTVT.